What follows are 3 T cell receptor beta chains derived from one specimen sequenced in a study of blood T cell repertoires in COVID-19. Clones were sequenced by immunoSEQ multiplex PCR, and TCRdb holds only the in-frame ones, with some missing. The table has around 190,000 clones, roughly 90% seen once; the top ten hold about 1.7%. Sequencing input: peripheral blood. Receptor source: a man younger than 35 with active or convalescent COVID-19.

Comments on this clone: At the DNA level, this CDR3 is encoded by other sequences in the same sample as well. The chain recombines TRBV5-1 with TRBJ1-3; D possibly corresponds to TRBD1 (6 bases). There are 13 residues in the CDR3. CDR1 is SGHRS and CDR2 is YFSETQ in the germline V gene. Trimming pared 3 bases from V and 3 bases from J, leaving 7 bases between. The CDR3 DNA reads TGCGCCAGCAGCTCAGGGGATGGAAACACCATATATTTT. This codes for CASSSGDGNTIYF.

The CDR3 loop reads CASSLAGAVAQHF. Written as DNA, the CDR3 is TGTGCCAGCAGTTTAGCAGGCGCGGTGGCCCAGCATTTT. V is TRBV12-3 or TRBV12-4 and J is TRBJ1-5; D unresolved. V lost 0 bases and J 11 bases, leaving 11 bases between the germline ends. CDR3 size: 13 residues.

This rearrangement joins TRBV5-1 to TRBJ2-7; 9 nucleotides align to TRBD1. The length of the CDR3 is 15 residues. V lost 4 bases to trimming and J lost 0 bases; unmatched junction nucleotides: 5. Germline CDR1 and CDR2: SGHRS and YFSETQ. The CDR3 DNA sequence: TGCGCCAGCAGCCGAGGACAGGGGAGCTCCTACGAGCAGTACTTC. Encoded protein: CASSRGQGSSYEQYF.